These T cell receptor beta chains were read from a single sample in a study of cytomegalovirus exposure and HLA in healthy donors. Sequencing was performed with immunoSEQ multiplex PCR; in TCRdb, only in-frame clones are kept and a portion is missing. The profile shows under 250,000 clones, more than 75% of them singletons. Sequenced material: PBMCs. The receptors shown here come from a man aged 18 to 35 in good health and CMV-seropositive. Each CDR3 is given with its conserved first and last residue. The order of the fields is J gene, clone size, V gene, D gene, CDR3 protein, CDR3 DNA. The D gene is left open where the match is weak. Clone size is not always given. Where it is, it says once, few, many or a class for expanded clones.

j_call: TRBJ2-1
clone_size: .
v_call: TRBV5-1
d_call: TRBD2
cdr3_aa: CASSFLWEGTYNEQFF
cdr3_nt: TGCGCCAGCAGCTTTCTGTGGGAGGGCACGTACAATGAGCAGTTCTTC

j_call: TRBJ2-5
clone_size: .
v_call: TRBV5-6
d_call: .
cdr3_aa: CASSRLSQETQYF
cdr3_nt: TGTGCCAGCTCCAGACTCTCCCAAGAGACCCAGTACTTC

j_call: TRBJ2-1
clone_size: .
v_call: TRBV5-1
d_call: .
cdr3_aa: CASSLENRNEQFF
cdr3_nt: TGCGCCAGCAGCTTGGAGAACCGGAATGAGCAGTTCTTC

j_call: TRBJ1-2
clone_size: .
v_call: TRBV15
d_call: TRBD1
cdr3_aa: CATSRGQLRTGYTF
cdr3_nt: TGTGCCACCAGCAGGGGACAGTTGAGAACTGGCTACACCTTC

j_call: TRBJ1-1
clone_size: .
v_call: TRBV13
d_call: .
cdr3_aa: CASSENLGRLEAFF
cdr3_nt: TGTGCCAGCAGCGAAAATCTGGGGCGATTAGAAGCTTTCTTT

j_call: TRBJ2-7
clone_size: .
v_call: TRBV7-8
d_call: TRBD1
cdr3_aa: CASSWAQGTYEQYF
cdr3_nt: TGTGCCAGCAGCTGGGCACAGGGGACCTACGAGCAGTACTTC

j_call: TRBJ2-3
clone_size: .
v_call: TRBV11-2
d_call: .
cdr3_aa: CASSVGSPSWGTDTQYF
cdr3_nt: TGTGCCAGCAGCGTAGGATCCCCCTCTTGGGGCACAGATACGCAGTATTTT

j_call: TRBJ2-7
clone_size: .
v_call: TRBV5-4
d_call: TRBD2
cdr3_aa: CASSPGTSAQSYEQYF
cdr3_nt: TGTGCCAGCAGCCCGGGCACTAGCGCACAGTCCTACGAGCAGTACTTC

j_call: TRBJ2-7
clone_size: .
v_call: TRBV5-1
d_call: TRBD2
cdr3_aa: CASSPKGPSGGTYEQYF
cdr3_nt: TGCGCCAGCAGCCCGAAGGGGCCTAGCGGGGGAACCTACGAGCAGTACTTC

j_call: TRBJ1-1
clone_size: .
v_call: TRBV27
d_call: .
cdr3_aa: CASSEGGIGEAFF
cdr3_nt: TGTGCCAGCAGCGAGGGAGGGATAGGTGAAGCTTTCTTT

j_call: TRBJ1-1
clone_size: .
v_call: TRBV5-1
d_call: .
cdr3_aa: CASSLGRGDTEAFF
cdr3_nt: TGCGCCAGCAGCTTGGGTCGGGGGGACACTGAAGCTTTCTTT

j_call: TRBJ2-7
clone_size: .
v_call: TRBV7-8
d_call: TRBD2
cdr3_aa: CASSPQRESSYEQYF
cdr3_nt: TGTGCCAGCAGCCCCCAGCGGGAGAGCTCCTACGAGCAGTACTTC

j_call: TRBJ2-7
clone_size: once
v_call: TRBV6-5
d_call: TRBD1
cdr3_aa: CASSGTGTTYEQYF
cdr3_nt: TGTGCCAGCAGTGGGACAGGGACTACCTACGAGCAGTACTTC

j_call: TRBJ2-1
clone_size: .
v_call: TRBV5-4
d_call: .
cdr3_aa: CASSLELGRDGEQFF
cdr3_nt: TGTGCCAGCAGCTTAGAACTAGGGAGAGATGGTGAGCAGTTCTTC

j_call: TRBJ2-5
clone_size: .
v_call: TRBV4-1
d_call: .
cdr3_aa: CASSRGRQKQETQYF
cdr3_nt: TGCGCCAGCAGCCGGGGGCGACAGAAGCAAGAGACCCAGTACTTC

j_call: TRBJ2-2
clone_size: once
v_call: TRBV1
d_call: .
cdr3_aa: CTSSQALASGSPPNTGELFF
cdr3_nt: TGCACCAGCAGCCAAGCTCTGGCTAGCGGGAGTCCTCCGAACACCGGGGAGCTGTTTTTT

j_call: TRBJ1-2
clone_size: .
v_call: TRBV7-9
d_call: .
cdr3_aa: CASSLDDDYGYTF
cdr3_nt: TGTGCCAGCAGCTTAGATGACGACTATGGCTACACCTTC

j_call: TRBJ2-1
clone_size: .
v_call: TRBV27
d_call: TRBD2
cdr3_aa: CASRNLLAATYNEQFF
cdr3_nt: TGTGCCAGCCGAAATTTACTAGCGGCTACCTACAATGAGCAGTTCTTC

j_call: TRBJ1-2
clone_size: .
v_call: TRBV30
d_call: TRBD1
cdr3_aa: CAWTTGGFGYTF
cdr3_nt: TGTGCCTGGACGACAGGGGGCTTTGGCTACACCTTC

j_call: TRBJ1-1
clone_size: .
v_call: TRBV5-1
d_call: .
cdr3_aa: CASSPLGGDTEAFF
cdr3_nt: TGCGCCAGCAGCCCATTAGGTGGGGACACTGAAGCTTTCTTT

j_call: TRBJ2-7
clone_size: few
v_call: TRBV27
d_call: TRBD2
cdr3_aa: CASRTGLAGYEQYF
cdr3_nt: TGTGCCAGCAGGACTGGACTAGCGGGCTACGAGCAGTACTTC

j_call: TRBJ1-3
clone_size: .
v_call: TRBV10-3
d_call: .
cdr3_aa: CAISDAGNTIYF
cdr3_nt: TGTGCCATCAGTGACGCTGGAAACACCATATATTTT

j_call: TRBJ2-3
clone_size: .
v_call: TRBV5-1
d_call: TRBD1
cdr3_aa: CASSRDRDTDTQYF
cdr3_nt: TGCGCCAGCAGCCGGGACAGGGACACAGATACGCAGTATTTT

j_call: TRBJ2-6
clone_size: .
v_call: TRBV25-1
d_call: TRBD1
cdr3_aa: CASSQRQGPGANVLTF
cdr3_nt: TGTGCCAGCAGTCAAAGACAGGGTCCTGGGGCCAACGTCCTGACTTTC

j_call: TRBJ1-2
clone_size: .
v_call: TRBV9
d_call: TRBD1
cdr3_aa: CASSAGQGDGYTF
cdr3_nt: TGTGCCAGCAGCGCGGGACAGGGGGATGGCTACACCTTC

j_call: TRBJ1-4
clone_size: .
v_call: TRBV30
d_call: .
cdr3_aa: CAWNGALHEKLFF
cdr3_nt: TGTGCCTGGAACGGGGCGTTACACGAAAAACTGTTTTTT

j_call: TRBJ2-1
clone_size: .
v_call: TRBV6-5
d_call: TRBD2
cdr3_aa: CASSSSGTSNNEQFF
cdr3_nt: TGTGCCAGCAGTTCGTCCGGGACTAGTAATAATGAGCAGTTCTTC

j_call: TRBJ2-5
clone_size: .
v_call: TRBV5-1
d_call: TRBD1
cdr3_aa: CASSGGQGSSETQYF
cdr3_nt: TGCGCCAGCAGCGGGGGACAGGGCTCTTCAGAGACCCAGTACTTC

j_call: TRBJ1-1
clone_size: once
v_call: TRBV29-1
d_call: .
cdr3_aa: CSVGTNTEAFF
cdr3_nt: TGCAGCGTTGGGACAAACACTGAAGCTTTCTTT

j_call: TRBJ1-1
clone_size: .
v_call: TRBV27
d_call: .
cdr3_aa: CASSLSWQGITNTEAFF
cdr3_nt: TGTGCCAGCAGTTTATCGTGGCAGGGGATTACGAACACTGAAGCTTTCTTT

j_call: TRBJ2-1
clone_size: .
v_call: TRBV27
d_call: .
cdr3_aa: CASSLPPLEQFF
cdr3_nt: TGTGCCAGCAGTTTACCTCCCTTGGAGCAGTTCTTC

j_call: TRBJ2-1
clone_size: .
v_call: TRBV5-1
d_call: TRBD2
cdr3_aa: CASSLGRERNTNEQFF
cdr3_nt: TGCGCCAGCAGCTTGGGGCGGGAGAGAAATACGAATGAGCAGTTCTTC

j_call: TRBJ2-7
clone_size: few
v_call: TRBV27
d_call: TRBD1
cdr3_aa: CASSRIHSDRGSYEQYF
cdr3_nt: TGTGCCAGCAGTCGGATTCATTCAGACAGGGGATCCTACGAGCAGTACTTC

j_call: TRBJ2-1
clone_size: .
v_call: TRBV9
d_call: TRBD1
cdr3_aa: CASSATDRGILKYNEQFF
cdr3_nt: TGTGCCAGCAGCGCCACCGACAGGGGGATACTTAAGTACAATGAGCAGTTCTTC

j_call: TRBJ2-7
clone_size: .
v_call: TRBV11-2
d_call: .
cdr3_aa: CASSLGTYYEQYF
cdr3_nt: TGTGCCAGCAGCTTAGGGACGTACTACGAGCAGTACTTC

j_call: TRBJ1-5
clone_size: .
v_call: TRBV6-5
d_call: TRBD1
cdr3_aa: CASSLTGTGNSPQHF
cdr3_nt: TGTGCCAGCAGTTTAACCGGGACAGGGAATAGCCCCCAGCATTTT

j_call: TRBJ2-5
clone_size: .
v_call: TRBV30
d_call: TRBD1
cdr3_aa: CAWAPTQGAEETQYF
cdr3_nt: TGTGCCTGGGCCCCTACACAGGGGGCCGAAGAGACCCAGTACTTC

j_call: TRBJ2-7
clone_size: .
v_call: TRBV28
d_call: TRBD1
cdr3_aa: CASRLSMDREDEQYF
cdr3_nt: TGTGCCAGCAGATTATCCATGGACAGGGAAGACGAGCAGTACTTC

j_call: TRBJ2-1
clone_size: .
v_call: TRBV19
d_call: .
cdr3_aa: CASSIGKTGLGEQFF
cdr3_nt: TGTGCCAGTAGTATTGGGAAGACCGGGCTTGGGGAGCAGTTCTTC

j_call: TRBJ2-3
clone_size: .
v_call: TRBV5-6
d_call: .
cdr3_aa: CASSRSADTQYF
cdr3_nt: TGTGCCAGCAGCCGGAGCGCAGATACGCAGTATTTT

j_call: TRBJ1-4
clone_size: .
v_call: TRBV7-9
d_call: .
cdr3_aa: CASSLASGANEKLFF
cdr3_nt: TGTGCCAGCAGCTTAGCCTCCGGGGCAAATGAAAAACTGTTTTTT

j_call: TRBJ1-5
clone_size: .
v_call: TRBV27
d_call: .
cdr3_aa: CASSPLGGGTQPQHF
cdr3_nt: TGTGCCAGCAGTCCCCTCGGCGGGGGGACTCAGCCCCAGCATTTT

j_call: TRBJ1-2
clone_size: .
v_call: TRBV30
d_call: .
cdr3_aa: CAWSASPVDGYTF
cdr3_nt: TGTGCCTGGAGTGCCTCCCCGGTTGATGGCTACACCTTC

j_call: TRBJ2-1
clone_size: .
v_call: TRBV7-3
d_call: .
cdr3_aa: CASKGEAGEQFF
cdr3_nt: TGTGCCAGCAAGGGCGAGGCTGGTGAGCAGTTCTTC

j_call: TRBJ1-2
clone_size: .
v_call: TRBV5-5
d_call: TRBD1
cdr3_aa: CASSLQGQNYGYTF
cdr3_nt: TGTGCCAGCAGCTTACAGGGACAGAACTATGGCTACACCTTC

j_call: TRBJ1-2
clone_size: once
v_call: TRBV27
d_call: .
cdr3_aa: CASSPRFRSYGYTF
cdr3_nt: TGTGCCAGCAGTCCAAGATTCCGATCCTATGGCTACACCTTC

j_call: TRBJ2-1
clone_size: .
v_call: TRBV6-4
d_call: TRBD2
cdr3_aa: CASPGTSGRGKQFF
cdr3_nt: TGTGCCAGTCCGGGGACTAGCGGGAGGGGGAAGCAGTTCTTC

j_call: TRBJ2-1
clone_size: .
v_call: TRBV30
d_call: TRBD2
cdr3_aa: CAWSGTSEYNEQFF
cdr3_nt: TGTGCCTGGAGTGGCACTAGCGAATACAATGAGCAGTTCTTC

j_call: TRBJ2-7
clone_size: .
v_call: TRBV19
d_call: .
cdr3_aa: CASSTAWGRAYEQYF
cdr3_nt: TGTGCCAGTAGTACCGCATGGGGCAGAGCCTACGAGCAGTACTTC

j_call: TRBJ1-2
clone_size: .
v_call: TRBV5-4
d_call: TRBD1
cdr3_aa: CASSWDRGLYGYTF
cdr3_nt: TGTGCCAGCAGCTGGGACAGGGGGCTATATGGCTACACCTTC

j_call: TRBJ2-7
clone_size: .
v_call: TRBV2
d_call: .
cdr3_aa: CASSKQGFGPYEQYF
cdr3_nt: TGTGCCAGCAGTAAACAGGGTTTCGGGCCCTACGAGCAGTACTTC

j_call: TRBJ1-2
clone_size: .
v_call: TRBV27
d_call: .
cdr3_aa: CASSSLPAGRNYGYTF
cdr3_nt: TGTGCCAGCAGTTCCCTCCCGGCGGGGCGTAACTATGGCTACACCTTC

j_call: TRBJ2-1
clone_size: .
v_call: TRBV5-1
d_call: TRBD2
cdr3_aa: CASSLIAGAMNEQFF
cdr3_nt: TGCGCCAGCAGCTTGATAGCGGGTGCTATGAATGAGCAGTTCTTC